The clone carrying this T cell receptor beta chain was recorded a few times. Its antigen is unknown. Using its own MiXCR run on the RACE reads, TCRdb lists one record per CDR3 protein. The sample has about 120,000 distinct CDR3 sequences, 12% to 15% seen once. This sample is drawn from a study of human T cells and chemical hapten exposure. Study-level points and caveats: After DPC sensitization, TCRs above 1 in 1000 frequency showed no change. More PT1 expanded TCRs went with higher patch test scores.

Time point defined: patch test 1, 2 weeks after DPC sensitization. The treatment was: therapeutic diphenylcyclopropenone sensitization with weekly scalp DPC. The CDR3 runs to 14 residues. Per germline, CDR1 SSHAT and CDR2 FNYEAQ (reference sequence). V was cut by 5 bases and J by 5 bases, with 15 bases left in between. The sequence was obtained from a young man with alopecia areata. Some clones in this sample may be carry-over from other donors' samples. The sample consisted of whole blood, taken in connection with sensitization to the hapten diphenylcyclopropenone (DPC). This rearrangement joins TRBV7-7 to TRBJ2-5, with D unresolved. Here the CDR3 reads CASSIGPAKETQYF. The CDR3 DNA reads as TGTGCCAGCAGCATCGGGCCAGCCAAGGAGACCCAGTACTTC.